These 19 T cell receptor beta chains were all obtained from the same sample, sequenced in a study of cytomegalovirus exposure and HLA in healthy donors. In the PCR, 60 Vbeta and 13 Jbeta primers were used. Libraries were prepared by immunoSEQ multiplex PCR; TCRdb keeps only in-frame clonotypes and omits some of them. The table has 150,000 to 200,000 clones, roughly 80% seen once. Sequencing was carried out using PBMCs. The source of these receptors is a woman aged 40 to 49 in good health and CMV-seropositive.

The chain joins TRBV7-2 to TRBJ2-3, with TRBD1 matching over 7 bases. V lost 3 bases, J lost 0 bases, and 3 bases stayed unmatched. Looked up from germline, CDR1 is SGHTA and CDR2 is FQGNSA. This CDR3 is built from 15 residues. The CDR3 bases are TGTGCCAGCAGCTTCACAGGGGTTAGCACAGATACGCAGTATTTT. It yields the protein CASSFTGVSTDTQYF.

The chain recombines TRBV5-8 with TRBJ2-5, with D uncertain. The last part of the DNA fits TRBJ2-7 better; the J call may be wrong. The CDR3 has 13 amino acids. Per the germline V gene, CDR1 is SGHTS and CDR2 is YDEGEE. The CDR3 sequence is CASSLQFPYEQYF. In DNA form, the CDR3 reads TGTGCCAGCAGCTTACAGTTCCCCTACGAGCAGTACTTC.

The chain uses TRBV16 and TRBJ1-4, with 7 positions matching TRBD1. V was pared by 5 bases and J by 8 bases, with 8 bases of the junction left unmatched. CDR3 length equals 14 residues. Germline loops: CDR1 KGHSY, CDR2 FQNENV. Here the CDR3 reads CASSLRQGQEKLFF. In DNA form, the CDR3 reads TGTGCCAGCAGCTTAAGACAGGGTCAAGAAAAACTGTTTTTT.

The CDR3 reads CASSGGDRGKGETQYF. As DNA, the CDR3 is TGTGCCAGCAGTGGAGGGGACAGGGGTAAGGGAGAGACCCAGTACTTC. The chain recombines TRBV2 with TRBJ2-5, with 10 bases identical to TRBD1. CDR3 length: 16 residues. Germline V CDR1 and CDR2: SNHLY, FYNNEI. V shed 4 bases and J 4 bases; nucleotides not matched to a gene: 9.

The chain has TRBV7-9 and TRBJ1-6, with 7 positions matching TRBD1. The CDR3 extends over 19 amino acids. Germline lookup yields CDR1 SEHNR and CDR2 FQNEAQ (reference sequence). V was pared by 4 bases and J by 10 bases, with 22 bases of the junction left unmatched. CDR3 coding DNA: TGTGCCAGCAGCTCCGGAACAGACGAATACAGGGGCAAGCCCTCACCCCTCCACTTT. This codes for CASSSGTDEYRGKPSPLHF.

V usage is TRBV2 and J usage is TRBJ2-3; 7 nucleotides match TRBD2. The CDR3 is made up of 17 amino acids. In germline, CDR1 is SNHLY, CDR2 FYNNEI. V was pared by 8 bases and J by 3 bases, with 17 bases of the junction left unmatched. CDR3 nucleotide sequence: TGTGCCAGCGAAACGTGGGGCGGGAGCTCTCCAACAGATACGCAGTATTTT. This codes for CASETWGGSSPTDTQYF. Drawing the rest from reference TRBV2 and TRBJ2-3, the complete variable domain is EPEVTQTPSHQVTQMGQEVILRCVPISNHLYFYWYRQILGQKVEFLVSFYNNEISEKSEIFDDQFSVERPDGSNFTLKIRSTKLEDSAMYFCASETWGGSSPTDTQYFGPGTRLTVL.

The chain carries TRBV10-3 and TRBJ2-3, with D perhaps TRBD2 (6 bases). V was shortened by 9 bases and J by 4 bases, with 14 bases between the two germline ends. Germline V gene sequence: CDR1 ENHRY, CDR2 SYGVKD. CDR3 length equals 13 residues. The CDR3 DNA follows: TGTGCCATGGGACTTACCCCCTCAGATACGCAGTATTTT. Residues: CAMGLTPSDTQYF.

CDR3 DNA: TGCGCCAGCAGCCCCCAACCTAGCGGAGACTACGAGCAGTACTTC. Translated: CASSPQPSGDYEQYF. The V gene is TRBV4-3, the J gene TRBJ2-7; 7 bases fit TRBD2. Per the germline V gene, CDR1 is LGHNA and CDR2 is YSLEER. This CDR3 contains 15 residues. Trimming at V came to 4 bases and at J to 3 bases, leaving 9 bases not matched to a gene.

This clone was recorded once. The V call is TRBV6-1, the J call TRBJ2-7; 8 bases agree with TRBD1. The CDR3 runs to 15 residues. Germline V gene data show CDR1 as MNHNS and CDR2 as SASEGT. V lost 1 base, J lost 2 bases, and 4 bases stayed unmatched. The CDR3: CASSEGSGGPYEQYF. DNA for the CDR3: TGTGCCAGCAGTGAAGGGTCAGGGGGCCCCTACGAGCAGTACTTC.

The CDR3 spells CASSPLSGRATDTQYF. As DNA, the CDR3 is TGTGCCAGCAGCCCCCTTAGCGGGAGGGCCACAGATACGCAGTATTTT. V is TRBV7-6 and J is TRBJ2-3; 11 bases agree with TRBD2. CDR3 length: 16 amino acids. The V gene's germline CDR1 is SGHVS and CDR2 FNYEAQ. Trimming at V came to 5 bases and at J to 2 bases, leaving 6 bases not matched to a gene.

The chain couples TRBV11-2 to TRBJ2-7, with TRBD2 matching 8 bases. CDR3 size: 15 residues. The V gene end was trimmed by 5 bases and the J gene end by 3 bases; junction bases not matched to a gene: 9. CDR1 and CDR2 from the germline V gene are SGHAT and FQNNGV. CDR3 sequence reads: CASSPINRGGYEQYF. As DNA, the CDR3 is TGTGCCAGCAGCCCAATCAACCGGGGGGGCTACGAGCAGTACTTC.

This chain links TRBV7-9 with TRBJ2-5; no reliable D call. TRBJ2-7 explains the end of the DNA better; the J call may be wrong. The CDR3 extends over 15 amino acids. Per germline, CDR1 SEHNR and CDR2 FQNEAQ (reference sequence). CDR3 bases: TGTGCCAGCAGTCAGACACAGAACAACGGCTACGAGCAGTACTTC. Its protein is CASSQTQNNGYEQYF.

The rearrangement uses TRBV11-2 and TRBJ1-2; the D gene is possibly TRBD1 (5 bases). This CDR3 region has 13 residues. With 5 bases removed from V and 8 bases from J, the gap between germline ends came to 15 bases. CDR1 and CDR2 (germline): SGHAT, FQNNGV. CDR3 loop: CASSAIRDGGYTF. In DNA form, the CDR3 reads TGTGCCAGCAGCGCCATCAGGGATGGCGGCTACACCTTC.

This clone was counted a few times. The chain joins TRBV6-5 to TRBJ1-1, with a possible D match to TRBD1 (6 bases). The germline CDR1 and CDR2 sequences are MNHEY and SVGAGI. V lost 6 bases to trimming and J lost 11 bases, with 19 bases between them. The CDR3 totals 13 residues. This CDR3 reads CASSYGTKKGAFF. CDR3 DNA: TGTGCCAGCAGCTACGGGACAAAGAAGGGGGCTTTCTTT.

The chain couples TRBV11-2 to TRBJ2-2, with D possibly being TRBD2 (5 bases). The CDR3 consists of 17 residues. Deletions cut 1 base from V and 8 bases from J, with 20 bases between. CDR1 and CDR2 (germline): SGHAT, FQNNGV. The DNA of the CDR3 is TGTGCCAGCAGCTTAGCGTGGTTTCCCGGGGAAAGTGGGGAGCTGTTTTTT. Translated: CASSLAWFPGESGELFF.

This chain connects TRBV6-1 to TRBJ1-2; 11 bases are a match to TRBD1. Germline trimming cut 5 bases from V and 3 bases from J; bases unmatched to any gene: 2. This CDR3 region has 14 residues. From germline, CDR1 is MNHNS and CDR2 SASEGT. The CDR3 reads CASSRTGGHYGYTF. The CDR3 DNA sequence: TGTGCCAGCAGTAGGACAGGGGGCCACTATGGCTACACCTTC.

About this clone itself: One end of the junction fails to match germline, which may point to a read error. The gene calls are TRBV7-7 and TRBJ2-6, with 12 bases identical to TRBD1. The CDR3 totals 19 residues. The V gene's germline CDR1 is SSHAT and CDR2 FNYEAQ (reference sequence). CDR3 DNA: TGTGCTAGCAGCTTAGGACTCGGGACAGGGGGCGCTGGGGCCAACGTCCTGACTTTC. Amino acids: CASSLGLGTGGAGANVLTF.

This chain links TRBV28 with TRBJ1-1, with 10 bases that match TRBD1. Per the germline V gene, CDR1 is MDHEN and CDR2 is SYDVKM. V shed 6 bases, J shed 5 bases, and the junction held 12 bases outside the gene matches. There are 16 residues in the CDR3. The CDR3 DNA reads as TGTGCCAGCAGAGGAATCCGGGACAGGGGTAGGACTGAAGCTTTCTTT. This encodes CASRGIRDRGRTEAFF.

This chain uses TRBV7-2 with TRBJ1-2, with D perhaps matching TRBD1 (5 bases). Deletions cut 2 bases from V and 8 bases from J, with 12 bases between. The germline CDR1 and CDR2 sequences are SGHTA and FQGNSA. The CDR3 length is 13 residues. In DNA form, the CDR3 reads TGTGCCAGCAGCTTATTCCAGGGCGCGGGCTACACCTTC. It specifies CASSLFQGAGYTF. The complete variable domain, with remaining parts taken from reference TRBV7-2 and TRBJ1-2, reads GAGVSQSPSNKVTEKGKDVELRCDPISGHTALYWYRQSLGQGLEFLIYFQGNSAPDKSGLPSDRFSAERTGGSVSTLTIQRTQQEDSAVYLCASSLFQGAGYTFGSGTRLTVV.